This entry features one T cell receptor (beta chain) sequence. The antigen is not known. CDR3 size: 15 residues. Germline V lookup: CDR1 MGHRA, CDR2 YSYEKL. The trim removed 7 bases at V and 3 bases at J, leaving 8 bases unmatched. TCRdb passed the 5' RACE reads through MiXCR, listing each CDR3 protein once. The sample lists about 110,000 distinct CDR3 sequences, around 10% occurring once. This entry comes from a study of early T cells in non-severe SARS-CoV-2 infection. Overall study: The chains were unpaired, and the sequenced material was bulk RNA from unsorted whole blood.

The study, taken as a whole, reports: VDJdb matches were skewed toward anti-spike CD8 T cell responses.

The sequence was collected from an adult who was a healthcare worker with PCR-confirmed SARS-CoV-2 infection or an uninfected control (not recorded which). This rearrangement joins TRBV4-1 to TRBJ2-2; 7 nucleotides line up with TRBD2. The sample was whole blood. CDR3 region: CASKAPGRDTGELFF. DNA for the CDR3: TGCGCCAGCAAAGCCCCAGGGAGGGACACCGGGGAGCTGTTTTTT.